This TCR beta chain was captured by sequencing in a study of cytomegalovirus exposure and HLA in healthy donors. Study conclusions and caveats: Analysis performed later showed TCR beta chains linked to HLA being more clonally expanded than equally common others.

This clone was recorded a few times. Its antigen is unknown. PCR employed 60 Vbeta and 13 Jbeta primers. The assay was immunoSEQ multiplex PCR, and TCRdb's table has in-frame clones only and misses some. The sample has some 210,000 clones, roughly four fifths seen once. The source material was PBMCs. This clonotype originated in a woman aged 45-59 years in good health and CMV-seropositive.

The CDR3 loop is CASRPPGGKLFF. The CDR3 nucleotides are TGTGCCAGCAGACCTCCGGGAGGGAAACTGTTTTTT. This sequence joins TRBV28 and TRBJ1-4, with D unresolved. The germline V gene has CDR1 MDHEN and CDR2 SYDVKM. The CDR3 covers 12 residues. The V end was cut by 6 bases, the J end by 11 bases, with 13 bases between.